This note documents a single T cell receptor beta chain sequence. The CDR3 sequence is 14 residues long. The germline V gene encodes CDR1 SGHRS and CDR2 YFSETQ. Deletions cut 3 bases from V and 5 bases from J, with 15 bases between. Primed by a sample-barcoded 5' primer and a J-beta primer mix, a second PCR proceeded for roughly 7 to 12 cycles. All cDNA molecules were each tagged by a template-switch adaptor with 12 random nucleotides. Sequencing yielded, for each sample, at least 3 million paired-end reads carrying CDR3. TCRdb itself ran the 5' RACE reads through MiXCR, one entry per CDR3 protein. The sample has 1,500,000 or so distinct CDR3 sequences, approximately 59% seen once; the top ten hold 5.5% to 8%. This specimen comes from a study of blood T cells in healthy people across ages.

Sequenced material: blood. The clonotype was recovered from a man younger than 35 in good health. V is TRBV5-1 and J is TRBJ2-7, with D maybe TRBD1 (6 bases). DNA for the CDR3: TGCGCCAGCAGCTCACAGGGAAAATCCCACGAGCAGTACTTC. This gives the protein CASSSQGKSHEQYF.